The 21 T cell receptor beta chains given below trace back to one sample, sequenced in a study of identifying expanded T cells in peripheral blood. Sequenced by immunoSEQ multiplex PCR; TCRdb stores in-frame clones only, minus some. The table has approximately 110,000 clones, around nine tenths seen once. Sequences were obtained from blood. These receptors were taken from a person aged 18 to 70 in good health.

The CDR3 is CATNHDREGDEQFF. As DNA, the CDR3 is TGTGCCACCAACCACGACAGGGAAGGGGATGAGCAGTTCTTC. The V call is TRBV15, the J call TRBJ2-1; 7 bases line up with TRBD1. The CDR3 consists of 14 residues. The V gene's germline CDR1 is LNHNV and CDR2 YYDKDF (reference sequence). V shed 7 bases, J shed 8 bases, and the junction held 11 bases outside the gene matches.

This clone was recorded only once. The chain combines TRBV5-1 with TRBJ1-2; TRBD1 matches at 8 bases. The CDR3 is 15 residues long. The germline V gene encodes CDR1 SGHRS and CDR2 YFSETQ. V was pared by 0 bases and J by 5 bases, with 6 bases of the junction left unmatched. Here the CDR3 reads CASSLAGQGAYGYTF. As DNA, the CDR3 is TGCGCCAGCAGCTTGGCCGGGCAGGGGGCATATGGCTACACCTTC. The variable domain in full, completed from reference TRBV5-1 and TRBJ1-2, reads KAGVTQTPRYLIKTRGQQVTLSCSPISGHRSVSWYQQTPGQGLQFLFEYFSETQRNKGNFPGRFSGRQFSNSRSEMNVSTLELGDSALYLCASSLAGQGAYGYTFGSGTRLTVV.

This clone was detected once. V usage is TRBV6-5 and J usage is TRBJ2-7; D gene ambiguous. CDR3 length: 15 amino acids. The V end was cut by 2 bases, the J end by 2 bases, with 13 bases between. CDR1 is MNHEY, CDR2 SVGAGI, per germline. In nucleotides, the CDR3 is TGTGCCAGCAGTTACAGGGCACACTCACCCTACGAGCAGTACTTC. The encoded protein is CASSYRAHSPYEQYF.

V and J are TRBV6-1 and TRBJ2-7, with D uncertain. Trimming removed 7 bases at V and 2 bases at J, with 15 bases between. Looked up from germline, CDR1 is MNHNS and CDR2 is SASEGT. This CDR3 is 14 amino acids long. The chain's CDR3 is CASTVGGVAYEQYF. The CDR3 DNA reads TGTGCCAGCACGGTCGGCGGAGTGGCCTACGAGCAGTACTTC.

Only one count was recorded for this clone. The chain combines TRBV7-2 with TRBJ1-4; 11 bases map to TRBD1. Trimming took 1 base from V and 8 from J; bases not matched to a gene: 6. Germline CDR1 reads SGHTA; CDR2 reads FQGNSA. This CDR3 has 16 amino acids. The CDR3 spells CASSLGLGQGDEKLFF. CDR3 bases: TGTGCCAGCAGCTTAGGCCTGGGACAGGGGGACGAAAAACTGTTTTTT.

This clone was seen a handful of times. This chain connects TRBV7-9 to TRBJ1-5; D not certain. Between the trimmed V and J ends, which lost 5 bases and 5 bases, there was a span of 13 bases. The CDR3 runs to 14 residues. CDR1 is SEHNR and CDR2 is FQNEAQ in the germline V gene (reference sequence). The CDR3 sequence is CASSPGPFDQPQHF. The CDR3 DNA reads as TGTGCCAGCAGCCCAGGACCTTTCGATCAGCCCCAGCATTTT.

The CDR3: CASSEVILRVGTGELFF. CDR3 DNA sequence: TGTGCCAGCAGTGAAGTGATATTGCGAGTGGGCACCGGGGAGCTGTTTTTT. This sequence joins TRBV6-1 and TRBJ2-2; D is unclear. Trimming removed 1 base from V and 4 bases from J, with 16 bases in between. This CDR3 is 17 amino acids long. CDR1 MNHNS and CDR2 SASEGT come from the germline V gene.

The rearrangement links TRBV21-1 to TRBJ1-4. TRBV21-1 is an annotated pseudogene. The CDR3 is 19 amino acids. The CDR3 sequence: CASSKGDPFSGRTEEKLFF. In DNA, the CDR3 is TGTGCCAGCAGCAAAGGAGACCCGTTCTCCGGGCGGACGGAAGAAAAACTGTTTTTT.

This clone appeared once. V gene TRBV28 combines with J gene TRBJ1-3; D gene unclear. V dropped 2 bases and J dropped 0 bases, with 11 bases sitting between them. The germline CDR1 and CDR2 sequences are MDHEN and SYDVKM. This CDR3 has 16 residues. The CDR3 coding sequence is TGTGCCAGCAGTTTAAGTCGTGGATTCTCTGGAAACACCATATATTTT. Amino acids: CASSLSRGFSGNTIYF.

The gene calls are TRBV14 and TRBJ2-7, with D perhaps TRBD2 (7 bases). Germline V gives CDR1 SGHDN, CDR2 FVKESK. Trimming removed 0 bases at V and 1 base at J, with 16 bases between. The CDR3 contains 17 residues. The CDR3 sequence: CASSQDRDGGRSYEQYF. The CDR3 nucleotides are TGTGCCAGCAGCCAAGATCGGGACGGGGGGCGTTCCTACGAGCAGTACTTC. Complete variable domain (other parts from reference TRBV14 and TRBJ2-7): EAGVTQFPSHSVIEKGQTVTLRCDPISGHDNLYWYRRVMGKEIKFLLHFVKESKQDESGMPNNRFLAERTGGTYSTLKVQPAELEDSGVYFCASSQDRDGGRSYEQYFGPGTRLTVT.

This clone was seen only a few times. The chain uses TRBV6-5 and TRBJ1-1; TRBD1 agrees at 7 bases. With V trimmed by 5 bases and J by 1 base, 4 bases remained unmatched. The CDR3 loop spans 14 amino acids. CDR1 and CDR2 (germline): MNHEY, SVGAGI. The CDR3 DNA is TGTGCCAGCAGTACACGGACAGGGAACACTGAAGCTTTCTTT. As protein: CASSTRTGNTEAFF.

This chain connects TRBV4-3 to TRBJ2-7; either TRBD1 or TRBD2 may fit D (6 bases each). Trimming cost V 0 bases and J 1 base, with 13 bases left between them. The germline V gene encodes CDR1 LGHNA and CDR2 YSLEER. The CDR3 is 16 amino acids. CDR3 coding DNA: TGCGCCAGCAGCCAAGATGTGGGGGGCGCGTCCTACGAGCAGTACTTC. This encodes CASSQDVGGASYEQYF.

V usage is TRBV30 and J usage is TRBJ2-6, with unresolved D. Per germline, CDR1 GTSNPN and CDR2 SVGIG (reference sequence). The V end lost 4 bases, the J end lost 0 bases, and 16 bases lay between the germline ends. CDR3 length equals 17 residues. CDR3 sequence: CAWKEAQFYSGANVLTF. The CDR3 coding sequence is TGTGCCTGGAAAGAGGCGCAGTTTTACTCTGGGGCCAACGTCCTGACTTTC.

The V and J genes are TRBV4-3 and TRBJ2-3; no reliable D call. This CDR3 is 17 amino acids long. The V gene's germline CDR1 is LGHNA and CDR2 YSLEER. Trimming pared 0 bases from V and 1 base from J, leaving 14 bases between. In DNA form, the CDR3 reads TGCGCCAGCAGCCAAGATCCGGTGGGCAGGCGCACAGATACGCAGTATTTT. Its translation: CASSQDPVGRRTDTQYF.

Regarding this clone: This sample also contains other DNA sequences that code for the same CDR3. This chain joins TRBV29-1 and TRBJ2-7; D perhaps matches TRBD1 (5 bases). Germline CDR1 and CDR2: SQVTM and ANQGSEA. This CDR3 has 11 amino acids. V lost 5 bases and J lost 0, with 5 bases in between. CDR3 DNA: TGCAGCGTTAGGGGCTCCTACGAGCAGTACTTC. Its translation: CSVRGSYEQYF.

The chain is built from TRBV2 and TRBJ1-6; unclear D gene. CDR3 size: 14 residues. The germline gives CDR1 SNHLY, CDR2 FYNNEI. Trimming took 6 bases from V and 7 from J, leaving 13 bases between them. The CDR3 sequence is CASSVRTPNSPLHF. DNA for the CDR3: TGTGCCAGCAGCGTCCGGACTCCCAATTCACCCCTCCACTTT.

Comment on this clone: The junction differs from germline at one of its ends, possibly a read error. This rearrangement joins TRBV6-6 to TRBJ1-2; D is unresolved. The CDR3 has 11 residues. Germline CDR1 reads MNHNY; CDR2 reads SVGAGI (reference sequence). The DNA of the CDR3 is TGCGCCAGCAGTGACCAAAGTGGCTACACCTTC. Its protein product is CASSDQSGYTF.

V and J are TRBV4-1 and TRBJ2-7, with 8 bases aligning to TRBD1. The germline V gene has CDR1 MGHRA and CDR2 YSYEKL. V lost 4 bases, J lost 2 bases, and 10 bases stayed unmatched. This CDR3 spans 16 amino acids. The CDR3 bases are TGCGCCAGCAGCCGAGCACGGACAGGGATCGCCTACGAGCAGTACTTC. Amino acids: CASSRARTGIAYEQYF.

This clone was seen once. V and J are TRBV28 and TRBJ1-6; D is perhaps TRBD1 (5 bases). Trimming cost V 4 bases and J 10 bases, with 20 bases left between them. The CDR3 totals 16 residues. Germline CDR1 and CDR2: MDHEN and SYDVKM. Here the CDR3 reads CASSWSGPYFGSPLHF. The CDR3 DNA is TGTGCCAGCAGTTGGTCAGGGCCCTATTTTGGCTCACCCCTCCACTTT.

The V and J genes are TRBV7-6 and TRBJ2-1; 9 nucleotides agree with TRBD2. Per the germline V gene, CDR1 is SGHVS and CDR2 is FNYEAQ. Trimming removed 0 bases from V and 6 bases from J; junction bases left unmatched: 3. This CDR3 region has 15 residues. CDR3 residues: CASSLAGGGANEQFF. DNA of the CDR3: TGTGCCAGCAGCTTAGCGGGCGGGGGGGCCAATGAGCAGTTCTTC.

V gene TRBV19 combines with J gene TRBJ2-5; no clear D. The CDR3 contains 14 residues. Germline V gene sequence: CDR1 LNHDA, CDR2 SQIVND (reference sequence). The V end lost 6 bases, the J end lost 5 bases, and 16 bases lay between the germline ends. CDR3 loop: CASSLGGSTETQYF. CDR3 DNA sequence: TGTGCCAGTAGCCTTGGCGGCAGTACGGAGACCCAGTACTTC.